This T cell receptor beta chain was captured in a study of cytomegalovirus exposure and HLA in healthy donors. Findings of the study overall: A later analysis appeared to link common viral pathogens to several of the most significant clusters.

Details on this clone: Its antigen is as yet unknown.

The PCR ran on 60 Vbeta and 13 Jbeta primers. The protocol was immunoSEQ multiplex PCR, while the TCRdb copy is restricted to in-frame clones and leaves out a portion. This sample yields tens of thousands of clones, of which around 85% are seen a single time; about 1.2% belongs to the top ten. Specimen: PBMCs. This sequence was found in a girl aged 2-15 years in good health and CMV-seropositive.

CDR3 DNA: TGTGCCAGCAGCCAAGATATGGCTAGCAGGTACGAGCAGTACTTC. This translates into CASSQDMASRYEQYF. The chain carries TRBV4-2 and TRBJ2-7; TRBD2 is a possible D gene (5 bases). Germline V gene data show CDR1 as LGHNA and CDR2 as YNFKEQ. The CDR3 covers 15 residues. Trimming removed 0 bases at V and 4 bases at J, with 13 bases between.